One and the same sample provided the 5 T cell receptor beta chains below, sequenced in a study of control samples from healthy donors and cancer patients. Some clones are missing from TCRdb's copy, which holds only in-frame ones; the method was immunoSEQ multiplex PCR. The sample contains 90,000 to 100,000 clones, roughly three quarters of which appear only once. Sequencing was performed on blood. These receptors were taken from a woman in her 30s in good health.

The chain recombines TRBV7-7 with TRBJ2-5; 10 bases agree with TRBD1. V trimming: 5 bases; J trimming: 5 bases; junction bases outside the gene matches: 8. Germline CDR1 is SSHAT and CDR2 is FNYEAQ (reference sequence). The CDR3 loop spans 15 amino acids. The CDR3, as DNA: TGTGCCAGCAGCATTAAACCGGGACAGGGGGAGACCCAGTACTTC. The encoded protein is CASSIKPGQGETQYF.

The chain joins TRBV10-3 to TRBJ2-7; 7 nucleotides match TRBD1. The germline V gene has CDR1 ENHRY and CDR2 SYGVKD. The CDR3 sequence is 15 residues long. The V segment lost 6 bases and the J segment 2 bases; nucleotides outside the gene matches: 10. The CDR3 nucleotides are TGTGCCATCAGCTTGGACAGGAGTACGACCTACGAGCAGTACTTC. Translating gives CAISLDRSTTYEQYF.

In its sample, this clone was seen a few times. The chain couples TRBV7-8 to TRBJ2-7, with a possible D match to TRBD2 (6 bases). V lost 6 bases and J 3 bases, leaving 24 bases between the germline ends. The CDR3 contains 17 residues. CDR1 is SGHVS, CDR2 FQNEAQ, per germline. CDR3 DNA sequence: TGTGCCAGCAGTCCTCACGGGGGTTCAGGGAATCGCTACGAGCAGTACTTC. It encodes CASSPHGGSGNRYEQYF. The entire variable domain, with the rest obtained from reference TRBV7-8 and TRBJ2-7, is as follows: GAGVSQSPRYKVAKRGQDVALRCDPISGHVSLFWYQQALGQGPEFLTYFQNEAQLDKSGLPSDRFFAERPEGSVSTLKIQRTQQEDSAVYLCASSPHGGSGNRYEQYFGPGTRLTVT.

This clone has only one observation. The chain joins TRBV5-8 to TRBJ2-7, with D possibly matching TRBD2 (6 bases). There are 17 residues in the CDR3. Germline values: CDR1 SGHTS, CDR2 YDEGEE. Trimming took 3 bases from V and 3 from J, leaving 22 bases between them. CDR3: CASSWRRGALVLYEQYF. CDR3 nucleotides: TGTGCCAGCAGCTGGCGGCGGGGAGCCCTCGTTCTCTACGAGCAGTACTTC.

This clone was found once. The chain employs TRBV25-1 and TRBJ2-3, with D possibly TRBD1 on 6 matching bases. The germline gives CDR1 MGHDK, CDR2 SYGVNS. The CDR3 runs 17 residues. Trimming pared 1 base from V and 6 bases from J, leaving 20 bases between. CDR3: CASSESRSGQGADTQYF. The CDR3 DNA reads as TGTGCCAGCAGTGAATCGCGATCGGGACAAGGGGCCGATACGCAGTATTTT. The full variable domain, completed using reference TRBV25-1 and TRBJ2-3, is EADIYQTPRYLVIGTGKKITLECSQTMGHDKMYWYQQDPGMELHLIHYSYGVNSTEKGDLSSESTVSRIRTEHFPLTLESARPSHTSQYLCASSESRSGQGADTQYFGPGTRLTVL.